This TCR beta chain was captured in a study of cytomegalovirus exposure and HLA in healthy donors. As for the study in general: Previous work identified roughly 110 million unique TCR beta sequences from some 170 million T cells.

PCR involved 60 Vbeta and 13 Jbeta primers. TCRdb keeps only in-frame clones here, not all; method: immunoSEQ multiplex PCR. The sample consists of 150,000 to 200,000 clones, 68% of them appearing once. The germline gives CDR1 LGHNA, CDR2 YNFKEQ. V lost 3 bases and J 8 bases, leaving 13 bases between the germline ends. The CDR3 spans 13 residues. Study results and limitations: V- and J-gene trimming of TCR beta was linked (in a later analysis) to a missense DCLRE1C variant. The study designated around 150 TCR beta chains cytomegalovirus-associated.

Comment on this clone: The antigen remains undetermined.

The clonotype was recovered from a woman aged 18-29 years in good health and CMV-seropositive. The genes are TRBV4-2 and TRBJ1-2; D is perhaps TRBD1 (6 bases). Source material: PBMCs. The CDR3 reads CASSQDTGHGYTF. The CDR3, as DNA: TGTGCCAGCAGCCAGGACACAGGGCACGGCTACACCTTC.